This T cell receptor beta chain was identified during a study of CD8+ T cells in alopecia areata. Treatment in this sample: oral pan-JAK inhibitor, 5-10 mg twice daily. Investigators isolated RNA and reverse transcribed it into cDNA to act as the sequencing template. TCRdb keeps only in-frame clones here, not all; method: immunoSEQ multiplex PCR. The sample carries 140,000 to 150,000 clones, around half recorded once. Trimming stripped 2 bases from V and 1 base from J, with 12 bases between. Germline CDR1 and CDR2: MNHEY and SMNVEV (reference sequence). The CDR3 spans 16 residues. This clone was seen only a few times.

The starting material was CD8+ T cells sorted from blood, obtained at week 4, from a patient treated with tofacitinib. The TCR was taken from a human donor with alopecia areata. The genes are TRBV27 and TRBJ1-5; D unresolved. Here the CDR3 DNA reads TGTGCCAGCAGTTTAATTGGCGGACGGAGCAATCAGCCCCAGCATTTT. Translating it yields CASSLIGGRSNQPQHF.